This T cell receptor beta chain was identified in a study of monozygotic twins with inflammatory bowel disease. Findings and limits, study-wide: Limited power may explain why concordant and discordant twins showed no difference in repertoire similarity.

UMIs that had a 6-nucleotide sample barcode were put in using template switching. TCRdb re-called the 5' RACE reads; every CDR3 protein appears as one record, without DNA. The listing contains about 380,000 distinct CDR3 sequences. A note on this clonotype: No antigen is known for it.

This CDR3 contains 17 residues. CDR1 and CDR2 from the germline V gene are MNHEY and SMNVEV (reference sequence). The sample was blood. This receptor was taken from a human donor with ulcerative colitis or Crohn's disease, or a healthy co-twin of an affected twin (not recorded which). This rearrangement joins TRBV27 to TRBJ1-1; TCRdb outputs TRBD1, but without DNA this stays unchecked. CDR3 sequence: CASSLSVRGNRYTEAFF.